This T cell receptor (beta chain) was sequenced for a study of Tregs in tolerant kidney transplant recipients. Whole-study context: The nonmyeloablative bone marrow transplants came from related graft donors, with transient mixed chimerism. Study-wide points: Nucleotide sequences could not be compared across some patients' samples due to primer changes. Validation in larger populations is needed because few patients were studied.

Remarks on this clone: As yet, its antigen is unknown.

CD4+CD25+CD127- Tregs, CD4+CD25- non-Tregs, CD4 and CD8 cells were sorted. Profiled with immunoSEQ multiplex PCR; TCRdb holds only in-frame clones, not every one. The sample consists of under 85,000 clones, 85% to 90% of them appearing once. The CDR3 has 15 amino acids. V lost 0 bases, J lost 3 bases, and 11 bases lay in between. CDR1 and CDR2 from the germline V gene are MGHRA and YSYEKL. The sequence was obtained from a human donor who received a combined kidney and bone marrow transplant. The V and J genes are TRBV4-1 and TRBJ1-1, with D perhaps TRBD1 (6 bases). Sample: CD4+ T cells from blood, taken before the transplant. The CDR3 loop is CASSQEQGRDTEAFF. DNA for the CDR3: TGCGCCAGCAGCCAAGAACAGGGTAGGGACACTGAAGCTTTCTTT.